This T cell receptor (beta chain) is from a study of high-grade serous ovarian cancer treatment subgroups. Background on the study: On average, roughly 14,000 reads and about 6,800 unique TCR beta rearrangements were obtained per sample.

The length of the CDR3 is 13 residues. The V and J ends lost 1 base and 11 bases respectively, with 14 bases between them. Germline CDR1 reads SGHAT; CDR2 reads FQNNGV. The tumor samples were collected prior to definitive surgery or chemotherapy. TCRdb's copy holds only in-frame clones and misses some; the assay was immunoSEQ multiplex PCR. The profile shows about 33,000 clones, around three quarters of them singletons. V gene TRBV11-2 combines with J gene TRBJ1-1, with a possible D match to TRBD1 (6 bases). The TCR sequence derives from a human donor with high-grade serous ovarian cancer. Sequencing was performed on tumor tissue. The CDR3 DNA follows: TGTGCCAGCAGCTTAGGAATCCGGGACATTGCTTTCTTT. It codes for CASSLGIRDIAFF.